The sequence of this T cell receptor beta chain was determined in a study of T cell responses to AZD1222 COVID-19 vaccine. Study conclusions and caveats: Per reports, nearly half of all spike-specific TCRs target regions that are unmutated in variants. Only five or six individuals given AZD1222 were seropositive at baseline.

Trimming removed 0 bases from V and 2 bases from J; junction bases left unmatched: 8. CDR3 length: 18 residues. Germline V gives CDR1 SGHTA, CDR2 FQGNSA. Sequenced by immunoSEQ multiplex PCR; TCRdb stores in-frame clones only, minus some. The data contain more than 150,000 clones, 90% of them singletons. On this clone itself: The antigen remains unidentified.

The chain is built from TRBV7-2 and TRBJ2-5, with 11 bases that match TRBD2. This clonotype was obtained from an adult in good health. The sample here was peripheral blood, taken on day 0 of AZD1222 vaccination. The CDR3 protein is CASSLALGVAGGQETQYF. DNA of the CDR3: TGTGCCAGCAGCTTAGCGCTGGGAGTAGCGGGAGGGCAAGAGACCCAGTACTTC.